The clone carrying this TCR beta chain was recorded a few times. Its specificity is unknown. The sequenced fragment ends 3 residues before the CDR3 boundary, so the rest is inferred from the germline J gene. The record originates from a study of T cell clonality in common variable immunodeficiency. This CDR3 has 13 residues. Unmatched junction bases numbered 6, after V lost 8 bases and J lost 3 bases. Germline V gene sequence: CDR1 MNHEY, CDR2 SVGEGT. Whole-study findings and limits: Fewer deletions and N-nucleotide insertions were reportedly seen in common variable immunodeficiency TCR beta sequences. Shared TCRbeta clones were fewer between CVID subjects than controls.

Method: immunoSEQ multiplex PCR; TCRdb's copy keeps in-frame clones and lacks some. This sample carries roughly 34,000 clones, none of them present only once. The clonotype comes from a human donor with common variable immunodeficiency. Sequencing was done on a sample of peripheral blood mononuclear cells. The chain joins TRBV6-2 or TRBV6-3 to TRBJ1-1, with 7 bases identical to TRBD1. CDR3 in amino acids: CASGGQRDTEAFF. CDR3 DNA, as far as it was read: TGTGCCAGCGGGGGACAGCGGGACACTGAA.